This T cell receptor beta chain was identified during a study of blood T cell repertoires in COVID-19. As for the study in general: PBMCs, B-cell-depleted T cells, or T cells provided the cDNA or gDNA that made up the material.

Study processing details: Using reference gene primer amplification, nucleated cell counts were estimated. Using immunoSEQ multiplex PCR, the repertoire was profiled, and TCRdb retains in-frame clones only, with some absent. For V, J and clone size, that table is used; D and trimming come from the DNA. The table includes more than 200,000 clones, around 88% detected once. Trimming stripped 0 bases from V and 0 bases from J, with 12 bases between. The germline CDR1 and CDR2 sequences are LGHNA and YNFKEQ. The CDR3 consists of 17 residues. The TCR was taken from an elderly man with acute or convalescent COVID-19. Sample: peripheral blood. The chain is built from TRBV4-2 and TRBJ1-3; no definite D call. DNA of the CDR3: TGTGCCAGCAGCCAAGAATCCACGAGGTTCTCTGGAAACACCATATATTTT. The encoded protein is CASSQESTRFSGNTIYF.